Listed below are T cell receptor beta chains from one sample, sequenced in a study of blood T cell repertoires in COVID-19. Sequencing was performed with immunoSEQ multiplex PCR; in TCRdb, only in-frame clones are kept and a portion is missing. The sample includes around 200,000 clones, roughly 90% seen only once; the top ten take 1.5% to 2%. Specimen: peripheral blood. These receptors were collected from a man between 18 and 35 years old with active or convalescent COVID-19. Both conserved end residues are part of each CDR3. A D gene is named only where the DNA matches it firmly. Size tells how often a clone was seen (once, few, many) or the class of an expanded clone, and some rows leave it out.

J gene | V gene | D gene | clone size | CDR3 protein | CDR3 DNA
TRBJ1-1 | TRBV19 | TRBD1 | . | CASSLNLGQGAIGEAFF | TGTGCCAGTAGTCTCAACCTCGGACAGGGGGCAATCGGCGAAGCTTTCTTT
TRBJ1-1 | TRBV2 | TRBD1 | . | CARGQGARTEAFF | TGTGCCAGGGGACAGGGGGCGAGAACTGAAGCTTTCTTT
TRBJ2-7 | TRBV9 | . | . | CASSALTGSEQYF | TGTGCCAGCAGCGCACTTACAGGGAGCGAGCAGTACTTC
TRBJ1-3 | TRBV7-9 | . | . | CASSDTGDWGNTIYF | TGTGCCAGCAGCGATACCGGGGACTGGGGAAACACCATATATTTT
TRBJ1-1 | TRBV9 | TRBD1 | . | CASSERATGRTTEAFF | TGTGCCAGCAGCGAGAGGGCGACAGGGCGTACCACTGAAGCTTTCTTT
TRBJ1-2 | TRBV18 | . | . | CASSPARDGYTF | TGTGCCAGCTCACCTGCCAGGGATGGCTACACCTTC
TRBJ1-3 | TRBV9 | . | . | CASSVRGSDRNTIYF | TGTGCCAGCAGCGTAAGAGGGTCAGACCGAAACACCATATATTTT
TRBJ2-1 | TRBV6-5 | TRBD2 | . | CASSYSGGEQFF | TGTGCCAGCAGTTACTCGGGAGGGGAGCAGTTCTTC
TRBJ1-1 | TRBV27 | . | . | CASLGEGVGAEAFF | TGTGCCAGCCTTGGGGAGGGGGTCGGGGCTGAAGCTTTCTTT
TRBJ1-2 | TRBV5-1 | TRBD1 | . | CASSLEGQGVYGYTF | TGCGCCAGCAGCTTGGAAGGGCAGGGGGTCTATGGCTACACCTTC
TRBJ2-1 | TRBV12-5 | TRBD1 | . | CASGPGTGGRQQFF | TGTGCTAGTGGACCCGGGACAGGGGGCCGCCAGCAGTTCTTC
TRBJ1-2 | TRBV12-3/TRBV12-4 | . | . | CASSLREQGYTF | TGTGCCAGCAGTTTGAGGGAACAAGGCTACACCTTC
TRBJ1-4 | TRBV6-5 | . | . | CASSYGQLGEKLFF | TGTGCCAGCAGTTACGGACAGCTTGGTGAAAAACTGTTTTTT
TRBJ2-1 | TRBV24-1 | . | once | CATSVATIGTPLNNEQFF | TGTGCCACCAGTGTAGCTACTATCGGGACACCCCTTAACAATGAGCAGTTCTTC
TRBJ2-2 | TRBV7-9 | . | . | CASSPPDSPSTGELFF | TGTGCCAGCAGCCCCCCGGACAGTCCTAGCACCGGGGAGCTGTTTTTT
TRBJ1-1 | TRBV3-1/TRBV3-2 | . | once | CASSDRDRAEAFF | TGTGCCAGCAGCGACCGAGACAGAGCTGAAGCTTTCTTT
TRBJ1-2 | TRBV19 | . | . | CASSIEVGGPYGYTF | TGTGCCAGTAGTATAGAAGTTGGAGGACCCTATGGCTACACCTTC
TRBJ1-1 | TRBV3-1/TRBV3-2 | . | . | CASSQSLAAYEAFF | TGTGCCAGCAGCCAATCGTTAGCCGCTTATGAAGCTTTCTTT
TRBJ2-3 | TRBV24-1 | . | . | CATSGVEGDTQYF | TGTGCCACCAGTGGGGTGGAGGGAGATACGCAGTATTTT
TRBJ2-1 | TRBV11-1 | . | . | CASSLSLDSTWNEQFF | TGTGCCAGCAGCTTGTCACTAGACTCTACATGGAATGAGCAGTTCTTC
TRBJ1-2 | TRBV18 | TRBD1 | . | CASSLGRDSTLYGYTF | TGTGCCAGCTCCCTGGGCAGGGACAGTACACTATATGGCTACACCTTC
TRBJ2-2 | TRBV25-1 | . | . | CASSEFGFGELFF | TGTGCCAGCAGTGAATTCGGGTTCGGGGAGCTGTTTTTT
TRBJ1-2 | TRBV18 | . | . | CASSTQGTYGYTF | TGTGCCAGCTCAACGCAGGGGACCTATGGCTACACCTTC
TRBJ2-1 | TRBV3-1/TRBV3-2 | TRBD2 | . | CASSHTSGYNEQFF | TGTGCCAGCAGCCATACTAGCGGGTACAATGAGCAGTTCTTC
TRBJ1-4 | TRBV19 | TRBD1 | . | CASSIGTGGIVNEKLFF | TGTGCCAGTAGTATCGGGACAGGGGGCATCGTTAATGAAAAACTGTTTTTT
TRBJ1-1 | TRBV27 | . | . | CASRNKGMNTEAFF | TGTGCCAGCAGGAATAAGGGGATGAACACTGAAGCTTTCTTT
TRBJ1-1 | TRBV9 | . | . | CASSGVGTEAFF | TGTGCCAGCTCCGGGGTTGGCACTGAAGCTTTCTTT
TRBJ1-6 | TRBV2 | TRBD1 | . | CASRRDRGNSPLHF | TGTGCCAGCAGGAGGGACAGGGGAAATTCACCCCTCCACTTT
TRBJ1-6 | TRBV2 | . | . | CASSDQGSSPLHF | TGTGCCAGCAGTGATCAGGGGAGTTCACCCCTCCACTTT
TRBJ2-3 | TRBV3-1/TRBV3-2 | . | once | CASSPWAGLGTDTQYF | TGTGCCAGCAGCCCTTGGGCCGGACTGGGCACAGATACGCAGTATTTT
TRBJ2-3 | TRBV24-1 | TRBD1 | . | CATSGLGGPDTQYF | TGTGCCACCAGTGGTCTAGGGGGCCCAGATACGCAGTATTTT
TRBJ1-4 | TRBV2 | . | . | CASSGQTNEKLFF | TGTGCCAGCAGTGGACAGACTAATGAAAAACTGTTTTTT
TRBJ1-1 | TRBV5-1 | . | . | CASSDGTPTNTEAFF | TGCGCCAGCAGCGATGGGACACCTACGAACACTGAAGCTTTCTTT
TRBJ1-6 | TRBV27 | . | . | CASSLSGVLGSPLHF | TGTGCCAGCAGTTTATCCGGGGTCTTAGGATCACCCCTCCACTTT
TRBJ2-7 | TRBV19 | TRBD1 | . | CASSPTRGSYEQYF | TGTGCCAGTAGTCCAACCAGGGGGAGCTACGAGCAGTACTTC
TRBJ2-3 | TRBV7-9 | . | . | CASSLPSAGDTQYF | TGTGCCAGCAGCTTACCCTCCGCGGGAGATACGCAGTATTTT
TRBJ2-7 | TRBV10-3 | TRBD1 | . | CAIRRGQGNYEQYF | TGTGCCATCAGGAGGGGGCAGGGAAACTACGAGCAGTACTTC
TRBJ1-2 | TRBV30 | . | . | CAWSVNSPIRDYGYTF | TGTGCCTGGAGTGTAAACTCCCCTATACGGGACTATGGCTACACCTTC
TRBJ2-3 | TRBV6-6 | . | once | CATKTVSTDTQYF | TGTGCCACAAAGACAGTTAGCACAGATACGCAGTATTTT
TRBJ2-1 | TRBV25-1 | TRBD2 | . | CASKPGLAADIGNEQFF | TGTGCCAGCAAGCCGGGACTAGCGGCAGACATAGGGAATGAGCAGTTCTTC
TRBJ2-7 | TRBV18 | . | once | CASSPTGRGSYEQYF | TGTGCCAGCTCACCAACGGGTCGGGGAAGTTACGAGCAGTACTTC
TRBJ2-7 | TRBV15 | . | . | CATSRVGSDHEQYF | TGTGCCACCAGCAGAGTTGGTAGCGACCACGAGCAGTACTTC
TRBJ1-2 | TRBV6-6 | TRBD1 | . | CASSPQSGTGHHATYGYTF | TGTGCCAGCAGTCCCCAAAGCGGGACAGGGCATCACGCGACCTATGGCTACACCTTC
TRBJ2-7 | TRBV5-4 | . | . | CASSPWGRGVEQYF | TGTGCCAGCAGTCCGTGGGGCAGGGGAGTCGAGCAGTACTTC
TRBJ1-1 | TRBV7-9 | TRBD1 | once | CASRAGTGGAGNTEAFF | TGTGCCAGCAGAGCCGGGACAGGGGGCGCGGGGAACACTGAAGCTTTCTTT
TRBJ2-7 | TRBV5-1 | . | . | CASSIDNSYEQYF | TGCGCCAGCAGCATCGACAACTCCTACGAGCAGTACTTC